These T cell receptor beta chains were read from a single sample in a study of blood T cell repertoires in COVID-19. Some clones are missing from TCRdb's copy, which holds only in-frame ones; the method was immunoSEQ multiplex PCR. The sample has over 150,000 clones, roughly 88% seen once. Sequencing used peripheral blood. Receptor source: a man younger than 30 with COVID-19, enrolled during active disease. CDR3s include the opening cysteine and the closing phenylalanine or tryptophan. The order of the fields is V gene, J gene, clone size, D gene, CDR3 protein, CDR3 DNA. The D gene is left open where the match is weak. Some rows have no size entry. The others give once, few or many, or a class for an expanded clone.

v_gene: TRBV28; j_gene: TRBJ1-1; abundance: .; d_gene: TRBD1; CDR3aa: CASSRGTEAFF; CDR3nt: TGTGCCAGCAGCAGGGGGACTGAAGCTTTCTTT
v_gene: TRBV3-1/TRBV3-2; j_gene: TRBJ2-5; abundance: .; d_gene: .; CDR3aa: CASSQGPGSRETQYF; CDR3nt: TGTGCCAGCAGCCAAGGCCCCGGGAGTAGGGAGACCCAGTACTTC
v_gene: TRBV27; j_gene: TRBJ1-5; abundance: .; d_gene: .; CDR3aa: CASSFDRWGQPQHF; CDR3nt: TGTGCCAGCAGTTTCGACAGATGGGGACAGCCCCAGCATTTT
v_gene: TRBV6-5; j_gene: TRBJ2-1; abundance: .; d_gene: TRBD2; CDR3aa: CASSYYAGGSYNEQFF; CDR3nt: TGTGCCAGCAGTTACTACGCGGGGGGCTCCTACAATGAGCAGTTCTTC
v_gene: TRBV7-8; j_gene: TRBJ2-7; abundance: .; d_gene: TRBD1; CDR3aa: CASSSGTVLWEQYF; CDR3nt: TGTGCCAGCAGCTCAGGGACAGTGCTATGGGAGCAGTACTTC
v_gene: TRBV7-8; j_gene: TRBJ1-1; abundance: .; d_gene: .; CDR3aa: CASSPIRAEAFF; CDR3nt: TGTGCCAGCAGCCCAATCCGGGCTGAAGCTTTCTTT
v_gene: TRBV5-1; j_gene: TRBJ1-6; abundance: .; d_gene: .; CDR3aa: CASSPMGTGYNSPLHF; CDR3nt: TGCGCCAGCAGCCCTATGGGCACAGGCTACAATTCACCCCTCCACTTT
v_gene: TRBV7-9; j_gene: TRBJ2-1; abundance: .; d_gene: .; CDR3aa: CASSLGGLALF; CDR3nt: TGTGCCAGCAGCTTGGGGGGGCTAGCTCTCTTC
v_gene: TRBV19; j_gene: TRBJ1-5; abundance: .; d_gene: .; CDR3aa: CASSIRQLYSNQPQHF; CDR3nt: TGTGCCAGTAGTATTCGACAGCTATATAGCAATCAGCCCCAGCATTTT
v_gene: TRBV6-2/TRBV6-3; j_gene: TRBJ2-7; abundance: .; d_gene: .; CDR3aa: CASSSFTGLGNEQYF; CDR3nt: TGTGCCAGCAGTTCGTTTACAGGGTTGGGGAACGAGCAGTACTTC
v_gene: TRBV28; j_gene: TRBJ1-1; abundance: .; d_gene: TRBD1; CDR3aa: CASRRRQGEAFF; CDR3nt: TGTGCCAGCAGGCGGCGACAGGGTGAGGCTTTCTTT
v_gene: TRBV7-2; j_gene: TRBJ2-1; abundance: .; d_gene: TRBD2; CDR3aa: CASSLEASGIYNEQFF; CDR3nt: TGTGCCAGCAGCTTAGAGGCTAGCGGGATCTACAATGAGCAGTTCTTC
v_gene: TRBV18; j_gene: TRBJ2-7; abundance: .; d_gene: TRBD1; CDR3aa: CASSPGQGGNEQYF; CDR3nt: TGTGCCAGCTCACCTGGACAGGGTGGCAACGAGCAGTACTTC
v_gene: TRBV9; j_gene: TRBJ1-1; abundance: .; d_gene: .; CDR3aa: CASSPRQVNTEAFF; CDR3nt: TGTGCCAGCAGCCCCCGACAGGTGAACACTGAAGCTTTCTTT
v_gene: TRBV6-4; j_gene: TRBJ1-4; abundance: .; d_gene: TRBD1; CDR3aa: CASSALGQGDEKLLF; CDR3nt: TGTGCCAGCAGTGCCTTAGGACAGGGAGACGAAAAACTGCTTTTT
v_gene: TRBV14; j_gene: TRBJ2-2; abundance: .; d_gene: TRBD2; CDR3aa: CASSQRTSGHGTGELFF; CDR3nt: TGTGCCAGCAGCCAGAGGACTAGCGGTCACGGGACGGGGGAGCTGTTTTTT
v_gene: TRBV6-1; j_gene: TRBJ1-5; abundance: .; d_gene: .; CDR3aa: CASSEAIGGGSQPQHF; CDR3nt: TGTGCCAGCAGTGAAGCTATTGGGGGGGGCAGTCAGCCCCAGCATTTT
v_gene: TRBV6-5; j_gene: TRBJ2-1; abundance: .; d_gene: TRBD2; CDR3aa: CASKGLARNNEQFF; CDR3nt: TGTGCCAGCAAGGGACTAGCGAGGAACAATGAGCAGTTCTTC
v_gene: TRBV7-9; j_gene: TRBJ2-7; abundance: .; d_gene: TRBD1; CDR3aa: CASSTTGTGYEQYF; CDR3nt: TGTGCCAGCAGCACGACCGGGACAGGGTACGAGCAGTACTTC
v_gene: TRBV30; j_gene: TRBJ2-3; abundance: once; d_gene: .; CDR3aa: CAWSDLDTQYF; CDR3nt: TGTGCCTGGAGTGATCTTGATACGCAGTATTTT
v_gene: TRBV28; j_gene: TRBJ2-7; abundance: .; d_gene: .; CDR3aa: CASSSVAYEQYF; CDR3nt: TGTGCCAGCAGTTCGGTGGCCTACGAGCAGTACTTC
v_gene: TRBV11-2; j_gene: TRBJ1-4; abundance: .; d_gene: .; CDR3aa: CASSSRNRATNEKLFF; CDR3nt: TGTGCCAGCAGCTCCCGCAACAGGGCCACTAATGAAAAACTGTTTTTT
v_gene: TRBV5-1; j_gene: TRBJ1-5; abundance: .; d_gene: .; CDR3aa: CASSFLPGQLKQPQHF; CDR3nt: TGCGCCAGCAGCTTCTTGCCGGGTCAGCTTAAACAGCCCCAGCATTTT
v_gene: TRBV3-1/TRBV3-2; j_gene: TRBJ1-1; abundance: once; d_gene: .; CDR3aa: CASTQGAGPDTEAFF; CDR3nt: TGTGCCAGCACCCAAGGCGCGGGTCCGGACACTGAAGCTTTCTTT
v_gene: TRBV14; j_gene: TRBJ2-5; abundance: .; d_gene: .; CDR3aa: CASSPPGETQYF; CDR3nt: TGTGCCAGCAGCCCTCCGGGGGAGACCCAGTACTTC
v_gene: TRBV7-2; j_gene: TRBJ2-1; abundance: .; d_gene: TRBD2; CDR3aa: CASSLGVPAGDYNEQFF; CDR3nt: TGTGCCAGCAGCTTAGGGGTCCCAGCGGGGGACTACAATGAGCAGTTCTTC